The clone carrying this T cell receptor beta chain was recorded a few times. The target antigen is unknown. This entry belongs to a study of STAT5B mutations in CD4+ large granular lymphocyte leukemia. Overall study findings and caveats: Main leukemic clonotypes were patient-specific, but 25% appeared at low frequency elsewhere.

Repertoires were generated with immunoSEQ multiplex PCR, while TCRdb's copy carries only in-frame clones and drops some. The sample has about 24,000 clones, roughly 79% seen once. This CDR3 is built from 16 residues. Trimming at V came to 5 bases and at J to 3 bases, leaving 10 bases not matched to a gene. Germline V gene sequence: CDR1 LNHDA, CDR2 SQIVND (reference sequence). The sequencing input was CD4+ T cells from blood buffy coats. The genes are TRBV19 and TRBJ1-1, with 9 bases that match TRBD1. This TCR came from a human donor in good health. The chain's CDR3 is CASSDRGKAAYTEAFF. The CDR3 nucleotides are TGTGCCAGTAGTGACAGGGGGAAGGCTGCCTACACTGAAGCTTTCTTT.